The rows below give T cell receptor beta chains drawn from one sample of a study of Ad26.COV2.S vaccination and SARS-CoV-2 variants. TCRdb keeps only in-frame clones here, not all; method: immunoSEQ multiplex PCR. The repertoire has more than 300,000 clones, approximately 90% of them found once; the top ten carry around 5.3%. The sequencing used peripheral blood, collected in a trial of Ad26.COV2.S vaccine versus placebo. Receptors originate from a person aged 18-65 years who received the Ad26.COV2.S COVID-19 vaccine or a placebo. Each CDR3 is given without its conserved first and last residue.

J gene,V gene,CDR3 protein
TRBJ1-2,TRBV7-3,ASSSGQGRDGYT
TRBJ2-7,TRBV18,ASSPSWGENEQY
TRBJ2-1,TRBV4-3,ASSQDLGRDSYNEQF
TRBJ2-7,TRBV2,ASRAGTGDYEQY
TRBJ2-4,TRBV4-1,ASSQDPPGGLKNIQY
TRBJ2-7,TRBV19,ASSISRPGRYEQY
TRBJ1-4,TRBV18,ASSPIRGEKLF
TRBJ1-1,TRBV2,ASRDRYTEAF
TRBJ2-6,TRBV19,AAEGMTTGANVLT
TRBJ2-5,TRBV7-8,ASSDPGQGRETQY
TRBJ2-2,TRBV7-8,ASSLALGRPNTGELF
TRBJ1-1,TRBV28,ASSADTEAF
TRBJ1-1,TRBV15,ATSRLDRDETEAF
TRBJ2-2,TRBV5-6,ASSLGQGPGELF
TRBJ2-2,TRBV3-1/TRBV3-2,ASSIGGGNTGELF
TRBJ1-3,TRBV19,ASSISGSGNTIY
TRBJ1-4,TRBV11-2,ASSFNPQGDEKLF
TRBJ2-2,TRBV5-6,ASSSTYTGELF
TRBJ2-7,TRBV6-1,ASSEGWVAGATNFYEQY
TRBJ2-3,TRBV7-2,ASSLGPSSSTQY
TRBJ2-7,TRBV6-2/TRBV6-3,ASSAARGNEQY
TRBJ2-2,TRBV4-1,ASSPGVPNTGELF
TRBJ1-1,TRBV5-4,ASRRDRERSEAF
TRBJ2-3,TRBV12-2,ASRFSGTGSTDTQY
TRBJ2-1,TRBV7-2,ASSLEAIPYNEQF
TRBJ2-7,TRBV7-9,ASSSEVLVREGAYEQY
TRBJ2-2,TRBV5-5,ASSLRAVTGELF
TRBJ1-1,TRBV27,ASSSRDRVGYTEAF
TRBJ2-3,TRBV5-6,ASSLGLAWGDTQY
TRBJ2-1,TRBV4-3,ASSAGTSERNEQF
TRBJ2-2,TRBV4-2,ASSQDHLAANTGELF
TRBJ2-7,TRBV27,ASSMGNRAEQY
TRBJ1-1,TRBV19,AISDRENTEAF
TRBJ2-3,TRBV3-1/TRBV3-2,ASSQDPQDTQY
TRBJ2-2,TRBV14,ASSQPLGLAGGPRAGELF
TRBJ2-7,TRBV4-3,ASSQGQGAYEQY
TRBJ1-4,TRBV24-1,ATSDSRGLGEKLF
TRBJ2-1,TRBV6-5,ASSYRENSYNEQF
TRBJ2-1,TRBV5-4,ASQGDFRANEQF
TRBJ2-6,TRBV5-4,ASSLRDGSGANVLT
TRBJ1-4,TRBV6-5,ASRWTGVEKLF
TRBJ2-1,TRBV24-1,ATSDPPLYEQF
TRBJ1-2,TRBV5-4,ASSFSGGNGYT
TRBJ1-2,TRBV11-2,ASSSDRGGANYGYT
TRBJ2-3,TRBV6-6,ASSPARHHLYEDTQY
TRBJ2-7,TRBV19,ASSAGGGSSYEQY
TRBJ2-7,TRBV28,ASSLGPTPEQY
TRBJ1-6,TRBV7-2,ASSVRGQGNSYNSPLH